This T cell receptor (beta chain) comes out of a study of blood T cells in healthy people across ages. The sample holds many counts of this clonotype. Every sample had a minimum of 6 million PBMCs isolated. The germline V gene has CDR1 SGHTA and CDR2 FQGNSA. Trimming left V 3 bases short and J 3 bases short, with 6 bases between. The CDR3 length is 12 residues. PCR was performed a second time for roughly 6 to 12 cycles using a sample-barcoded 5' primer and a J-beta primer mix. TCRdb re-called the 5' RACE reads through MiXCR, storing one row per CDR3 protein. Among roughly 680,000 distinct CDR3 sequences, 45% to 60% were seen once, and the ten largest hold about 14%.

The TCR was taken from a woman over 75 in good health. What was sequenced was blood. The chain combines TRBV7-2 with TRBJ2-7, with D hard to call. Here the CDR3 reads CASSFTNYEQYF. The CDR3 region has the DNA TGTGCCAGCAGCTTCACCAACTACGAGCAGTACTTC.